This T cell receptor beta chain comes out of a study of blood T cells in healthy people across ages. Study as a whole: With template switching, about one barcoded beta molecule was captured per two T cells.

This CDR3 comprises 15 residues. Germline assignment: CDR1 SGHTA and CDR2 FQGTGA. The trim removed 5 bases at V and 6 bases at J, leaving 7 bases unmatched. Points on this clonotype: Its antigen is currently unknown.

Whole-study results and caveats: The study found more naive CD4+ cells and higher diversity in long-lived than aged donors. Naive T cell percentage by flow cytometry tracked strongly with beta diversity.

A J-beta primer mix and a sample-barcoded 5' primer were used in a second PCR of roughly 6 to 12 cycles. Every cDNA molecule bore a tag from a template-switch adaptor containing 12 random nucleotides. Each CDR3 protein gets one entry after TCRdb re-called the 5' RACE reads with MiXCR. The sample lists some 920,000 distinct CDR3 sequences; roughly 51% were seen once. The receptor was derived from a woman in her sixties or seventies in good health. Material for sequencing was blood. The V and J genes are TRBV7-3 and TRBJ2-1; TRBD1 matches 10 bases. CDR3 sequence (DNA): TGTGCCAGCAGCCGCGGACAGGGGGGCTCCAATGAGCAGTTCTTC. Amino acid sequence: CASSRGQGGSNEQFF.